These 30 T cell receptor beta chains were all obtained from the same sample, sequenced in a study of chemoradiotherapy in HPV16-positive cancers. Assay: immunoSEQ multiplex PCR; the TCRdb copy retains only in-frame clones and omits some. Counted here are roughly 5,200 clones, around 70% occurring once; the ten biggest clones make up nearly 9%. The sample in question was tumor tissue, obtained from a patient who underwent chemoradiotherapy. These receptors were taken from a human donor with HPV-associated anogenital cancer.

This sequence joins TRBV6-4 and TRBJ2-3, with TRBD2 matching 12 bases. There are 15 residues in the CDR3. J was trimmed by 3 bases and V by 2 bases; bases with no gene match: 0. CDR1 and CDR2 (germline): MRHNA, SNTAGT. CDR3 DNA sequence: TGTGCCAGCAGTGACGGGACTAGCGGGACAGATACGCAGTATTTT. Translating it yields CASSDGTSGTDTQYF.

V and J are TRBV5-4 and TRBJ2-7, with 13 nucleotides matching TRBD2. The CDR3 length is 14 residues. Germline loops: CDR1 SGHNT, CDR2 YYREEE (reference sequence). Trimming at V came to 4 bases and at J to 6 bases, leaving 4 bases not matched to a gene. The chain's CDR3 is CASSVLAGGPEQYF. In DNA, the CDR3 is TGTGCCAGCAGCGTACTAGCGGGAGGGCCCGAGCAGTACTTC.

The chain carries TRBV28 and TRBJ2-3, with D tentatively TRBD1 (6 bases). Deletions cut 4 bases from V and 5 bases from J, with 16 bases between. Germline-derived CDR1 and CDR2 are MDHEN and SYDVKM. The length of the CDR3 is 15 residues. Here the CDR3 DNA reads TGTGCCAGCAGTTGGGGGCCCGGGGCGAAAGATACGCAGTATTTT. It encodes CASSWGPGAKDTQYF. Full variable domain (remainder filled in from reference TRBV28 and TRBJ2-3): DVKVTQSSRYLVKRTGEKVFLECVQDMDHENMFWYRQDPGLGLRLIYFSYDVKMKEKGDIPEGYSVSREKKERFSLILESASTNQTSMYLCASSWGPGAKDTQYFGPGTRLTVL.

V is TRBV2 and J is TRBJ1-2; tentatively, D is TRBD1 (5 bases). Germline CDR1 and CDR2: SNHLY and FYNNEI. There are 13 residues in the CDR3. Trimming removed 4 bases from V and 4 bases from J, with 10 bases in between. CDR3 DNA sequence: TGTGCCAGCAGTGCGGGGGGAGGCTATGGCTACACCTTC. It specifies CASSAGGGYGYTF.

This clone has a single count. The chain is built from TRBV6-6 and TRBJ1-2, with TRBD1 matching 10 bases. Looked up from germline, CDR1 is MNHNY and CDR2 is SVGAGI (reference sequence). V trimming: 6 bases; J trimming: 8 bases; junction bases outside the gene matches: 3. The CDR3 runs to 12 residues. The CDR3 loop reads CASRDRGGGYTF. In DNA, the CDR3 is TGTGCCAGCAGGGACAGGGGGGGAGGCTACACCTTC.

This clone was picked up a small number of times. The chain couples TRBV28 to TRBJ2-2; 8 bases align to TRBD2. Trimming removed 6 bases from V and 3 bases from J; junction bases left unmatched: 6. CDR3 length: 15 residues. From germline, CDR1 is MDHEN and CDR2 SYDVKM. The CDR3 loop reads CASRHGTRDTGELFF. The CDR3 nucleotides read TGTGCCAGCAGACACGGGACTAGGGACACCGGGGAGCTGTTTTTT.

The chain uses TRBV10-3 and TRBJ2-5; the D is unclear. The J call is uncertain, as TRBJ2-7 better fits the DNA end. This CDR3 spans 13 amino acids. Germline CDR1 ENHRY, CDR2 SYGVKD. CDR3 sequence (DNA): TGTGCCATCAGCGATACGACTCGGGACGAGCAGTACTTC. It is translated as CAISDTTRDEQYF.

The J gene is TRBJ2-1, the V gene TRBV11-2, with D possibly matching TRBD2 (6 bases). The CDR3 is 19 residues long. Trimming left V 0 bases short and J 0 bases short, with 18 bases between. The germline gives CDR1 SGHAT, CDR2 FQNNGV. The chain's CDR3 is CASSLDSSSGTLSYNEQFF. The DNA for the CDR3 is TGTGCCAGCAGCTTAGATTCTAGTAGCGGAACACTCTCCTACAATGAGCAGTTCTTC.

This clone has just a few counts. This chain joins TRBV30 and TRBJ2-7; TRBD2 might be the D (5 bases). Germline V gene lookup returns CDR1 GTSNPN and CDR2 SVGIG (reference sequence). The CDR3 extends over 12 amino acids. V shed 0 bases and J shed 9 bases, with 12 bases lying between them. Here the CDR3 reads CAWSVAGLGQYF. The CDR3 nucleotides read TGTGCCTGGAGTGTGGCAGGACTGGGGCAGTACTTC.

The chain carries TRBV7-9 and TRBJ1-1; D call uncertain. CDR3 size: 13 residues. From germline, CDR1 is SEHNR and CDR2 FQNEAQ (reference sequence). Trimming removed 5 bases from V and 5 bases from J, with 12 bases in between. The CDR3: CASSPGPVTEAFF. For the CDR3, the DNA is TGTGCCAGCAGCCCGGGCCCTGTGACTGAAGCTTTCTTT. The full variable domain, its missing parts supplied by reference TRBV7-9 and TRBJ1-1, is DTGVSQNPRHKITKRGQNVTFRCDPISEHNRLYWYRQTLGQGPEFLTYFQNEAQLEKSRLLSDRFSAERPKGSFSTLEIQRTEQGDSAMYLCASSPGPVTEAFFGQGTRLTVV.

The chain joins TRBV6-1 to TRBJ1-5, with a tentative D call TRBD1 (5 bases). Germline lookup yields CDR1 MNHNS and CDR2 SASEGT. Trimming removed 7 bases from V and 2 bases from J, with 15 bases in between. The CDR3 totals 15 residues. The CDR3 coding sequence is TGTGCCAGCAAGGGACTCTATCGGGGCAATCAGCCCCAGCATTTT. It translates to CASKGLYRGNQPQHF.

The rearrangement links TRBV7-3 to TRBJ2-5; D gene uncertain. V dropped 3 bases and J dropped 4 bases, with 15 bases sitting between them. In germline, CDR1 is SGHTA, CDR2 FQGTGA. The CDR3 length is 15 residues. CDR3 protein: CASSFGYGPLETQYF. The CDR3 nucleotides are TGTGCCAGCAGCTTTGGGTACGGACCTCTAGAGACCCAGTACTTC. Using reference TRBV7-3 and TRBJ2-5 for the parts outside the CDR3, the full variable domain is GAGVSQTPSNKVTEKGKYVELRCDPISGHTALYWYRQSLGQGPEFLIYFQGTGAADDSGLPNDRFFAVRPEGSVSTLKIQRTERGDSAVYLCASSFGYGPLETQYFGPGTRLLVL.

The J gene is TRBJ1-1, the V gene TRBV6-5; no firm D call. CDR1 is MNHEY and CDR2 is SVGAGI in the germline V gene. Trimming took 2 bases from V and 0 from J, leaving 10 bases between them. CDR3 length: 15 residues. The CDR3 DNA reads TGTGCCAGCAGTTACGTCCCCCAGTTGAACACTGAAGCTTTCTTT. Its protein product is CASSYVPQLNTEAFF.

CDR3 sequence reads: CASSLPPWGPGVNEQFF. Written as DNA, the CDR3 is TGTGCCAGCAGTTTACCCCCCTGGGGGCCCGGGGTCAATGAGCAGTTCTTC. The chain has TRBV27 and TRBJ2-1; D is perhaps TRBD1 (6 bases). Trimming took off 2 bases at V and 6 bases at J, with 20 bases between the two ends. The CDR3 runs 17 residues. CDR1 and CDR2 from the germline V gene are MNHEY and SMNVEV (reference sequence).

This chain links TRBV18 with TRBJ2-1, with TRBD2 identical over 7 bases. This CDR3 has 14 amino acids. V was clipped by 3 bases and J by 7 bases; unmatched bases: 6. Germline V CDR1 and CDR2: KGHSH, LQKENI. The CDR3 protein is CASSPSGTTNEQFF. For the CDR3, the DNA is TGTGCCAGCTCACCGTCCGGGACTACAAATGAGCAGTTCTTC.

This clone came up a few times. The rearrangement joins TRBV5-1 to TRBJ2-1; the D gene is possibly TRBD2 (5 bases). This CDR3 is built from 16 residues. Germline CDR1 is SGHRS and CDR2 is YFSETQ. V was clipped by 0 bases and J by 0 bases, with 10 bases between them. The CDR3 DNA reads as TGCGCCAGCAGCTTGGAGCAGCGGACCTCCTACAATGAGCAGTTCTTC. It is translated as CASSLEQRTSYNEQFF.

The CDR3 nucleotides are TGTGCCAGCAGCTCCCGGGGGAATGCAAACACTGAAGCTTTCTTT. This gives the protein CASSSRGNANTEAFF. The rearrangement links TRBV11-3 to TRBJ1-1; possibly TRBD1 for D (5 bases). This CDR3 region has 15 residues. V lost 4 bases, J lost 2 bases, and 14 bases lay in between. Per germline, CDR1 SGHNT and CDR2 YENEEA.

The V and J genes are TRBV9 and TRBJ2-6; the D gene is possibly TRBD2 (6 bases). CDR1 SGDLS and CDR2 YYNGEE come from the germline V gene. V lost 2 bases, J lost 0 bases, and 24 bases lay in between. This CDR3 contains 21 residues. The CDR3 DNA is TGTGCCAGCAGCGTTCCGGACCGCCGGGCCAAGGGAGGCTCTGGGGCCAACGTCCTGACTTTC. This translates into CASSVPDRRAKGGSGANVLTF.

V is TRBV19 and J is TRBJ2-3; D gene uncertain. Trimming cost V 5 bases and J 3 bases, with 12 bases left between them. Germline loops: CDR1 LNHDA, CDR2 SQIVND (reference sequence). The CDR3 runs to 14 residues. The CDR3 loop is CASSSLLGTDTQYF. The CDR3 DNA follows: TGTGCCAGTAGTTCGCTACTGGGAACAGATACGCAGTATTTT.

The genes are TRBV4-2 and TRBJ1-1; 7 bases agree with TRBD1. This CDR3 is 14 amino acids long. V lost 4 bases, J lost 3 bases, and 5 bases stayed unmatched. Germline assignment: CDR1 LGHNA and CDR2 YNFKEQ. As DNA, the CDR3 is TGTGCCAGCAGCCCCCCGACAGGGTACACTGAAGCTTTCTTT. Translation: CASSPPTGYTEAFF.

In the case of this clone: The junction does not match germline at one end; this may be a read error. This rearrangement joins TRBV7-7 to TRBJ1-5, with D maybe TRBD1 (6 bases). The CDR3 has 13 residues. The V gene's germline CDR1 is SSHAT and CDR2 FNYEAQ (reference sequence). CDR3 residues: CASSLRRGQPQHF. CDR3 DNA: TGTGCTAGCAGCTTAAGGAGGGGGCAGCCCCAGCATTTT.

V usage is TRBV5-1 and J usage is TRBJ2-2, with D maybe TRBD1 (5 bases). The germline V gene has CDR1 SGHRS and CDR2 YFSETQ. V shed 2 bases and J shed 6 bases, with 14 bases lying between them. The length of the CDR3 is 15 residues. In DNA form, the CDR3 reads TGCGCCAGCAGCTTCGCCGGACAATCAGCCGGGGAGCTGTTTTTT. Translation: CASSFAGQSAGELFF.

The chain combines TRBV5-1 with TRBJ2-7; 12 bases line up with TRBD2. The CDR3 length is 15 residues. Germline-derived CDR1 and CDR2 are SGHRS and YFSETQ. With V trimmed by 3 bases and J by 11 bases, 12 bases remained unmatched. In DNA form, the CDR3 reads TGCGCCAGCAGCTCGTCCGGGACTAGCGGGCCAGATAAGTACTTC. This translates into CASSSSGTSGPDKYF.

This clone was seen a few times. V is TRBV10-2 and J is TRBJ1-2; 9 bases match TRBD1. V gave up 6 bases and J gave up 3 bases; unmatched junction bases: 14. The CDR3 is made up of 17 amino acids. The V gene's germline CDR1 is WSHSY and CDR2 SAAADI. DNA for the CDR3: TGCGCCAGCAGGGGACCGGGACAGGGAATTCGGGACTATGGCTACACCTTC. This translates into CASRGPGQGIRDYGYTF.

The chain carries TRBV5-6 and TRBJ2-7; tentative D call: TRBD2 (5 bases). Germline values: CDR1 SGHDT, CDR2 YYEEEE. This CDR3 has 12 amino acids. V lost 0 bases to trimming and J lost 7 bases, with 8 bases between them. The CDR3, as DNA: TGTGCCAGCAGCTTGGCCAGCGGAGAGCAGTACTTC. Translating it yields CASSLASGEQYF.

A single count supports this clone. This chain connects TRBV6-4 to TRBJ2-3; no definite D call. Trimming stripped 3 bases from V and 6 bases from J, with 10 bases between. Germline CDR1 reads MRHNA; CDR2 reads SNTAGT. CDR3 length: 13 residues. The CDR3 DNA reads TGTGCCAGCAGTGAGGACGGCGAGGATACGCAGTATTTT. This gives the protein CASSEDGEDTQYF.

This clone is judged medium-sized. The chain is built from TRBV5-1 and TRBJ1-4, with D perhaps matching TRBD1 (6 bases). V lost 2 bases and J 4 bases, leaving 12 bases between the germline ends. This CDR3 is built from 15 residues. The V gene's germline CDR1 is SGHRS and CDR2 YFSETQ. The CDR3 loop is CASSFVGQNNEKLFF. As DNA, the CDR3 is TGCGCCAGCAGCTTTGTTGGACAGAATAATGAAAAACTGTTTTTT.

The chain uses TRBV18 and TRBJ2-3; TRBD2 is a possible D gene (5 bases). The CDR3 has 16 amino acids. V was trimmed by 2 bases and J by 2 bases, leaving 14 bases between them. The germline V gene has CDR1 KGHSH and CDR2 LQKENI. CDR3 in DNA: TGTGCCAGCTCACCATCCGTCCCGGGGTCCACAGATACGCAGTATTTT. It translates to CASSPSVPGSTDTQYF.

This clone was counted only a few times. The J gene is TRBJ1-2, the V gene TRBV28, with TRBD1 as a possible D gene (6 bases). V was clipped by 6 bases and J by 4 bases, with 18 bases between them. This CDR3 spans 15 amino acids. The V gene's germline CDR1 is MDHEN and CDR2 SYDVKM. The CDR3 reads CASSLVDRRGYGYTF. CDR3 bases: TGTGCCAGCAGCCTCGTCGACAGGAGGGGCTATGGCTACACCTTC.

J is TRBJ2-3 and V is TRBV29-1, with D uncertain. The CDR3 loop spans 14 amino acids. Germline assignment: CDR1 SQVTM and CDR2 ANQGSEA. V lost 4 bases and J lost 6, with 17 bases in between. The CDR3 DNA is TGCAGCGTTGGTATGTTGGCAAACGGGGATACGCAGTATTTT. Its protein product is CSVGMLANGDTQYF.